This record looks at one T cell receptor beta chain sequence and its context. Its antigen is currently not known. The sample holds no much larger clone one base away, and base qualities are not on file. This entry belongs to a study of T cell changes during pregnancy in multiple sclerosis (dated by TCRdb to 2018 to 2020). Broadly, across the study: The study examined how the T cell repertoire changed over the course of pregnancy in women with multiple sclerosis.

The CDR3 measures 13 amino acids from cysteine to phenylalanine. Here the CDR3 DNA is all that survives: 39 bases in frame from base 1. The germline V gene encodes CDR1 SGHDT and CDR2 YYEEEE. Deletion took 0 bases off V and 6 bases off J, with a span of 7 bases between the germline ends. Libraries came from the immunoSEQ multiplex PCR assay. TCRdb obtained this table from immuneACCESS and retained in-frame rearrangements with V and J assigned. These tables miss some clones; where compared with another copy, unresolved V genes account for less than half of the shortfall, and the remainder is unexplained. The sample table contains approximately 21,000 clones; only one count was recorded for 88% of them. 20% of the sample belongs to the ten largest clones.

The sequence came from a female donor in good health, enrolled as a control in a pregnancy study. The starting material was CD8+ T cells from peripheral blood mononuclear cells, obtained after pregnancy. The chain is assembled from TRBV5-6 and TRBJ1-5, with no D gene named confidently. Here is the DNA: TGTGCCAGCAGCTTGGGGCGGGGTCAGCCCCAGCATTTT. Its translation is CASSLGRGQPQHF. Beyond the CDR3, the reference TRBV5-6 and TRBJ1-5 genes provide the residues; the full variable domain reads: DAGVTQSPTHLIKTRGQQVTLRCSPKSGHDTVSWYQQALGQGPQFIFQYYEEEERQRGNFPDRFSGHQFPNYSSELNVNALLLGDSALYLCASSLGRGQPQHFGDGTRLSIL.